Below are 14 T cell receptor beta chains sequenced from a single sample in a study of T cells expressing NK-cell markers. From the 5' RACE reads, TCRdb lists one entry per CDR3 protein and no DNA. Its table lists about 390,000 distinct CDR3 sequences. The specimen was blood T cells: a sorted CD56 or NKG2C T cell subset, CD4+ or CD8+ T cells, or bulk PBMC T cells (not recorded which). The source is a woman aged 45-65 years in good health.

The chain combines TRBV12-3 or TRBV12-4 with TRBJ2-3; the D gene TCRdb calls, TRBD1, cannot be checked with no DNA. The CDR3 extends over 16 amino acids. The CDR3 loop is CASSLAVNRATDTQYF.

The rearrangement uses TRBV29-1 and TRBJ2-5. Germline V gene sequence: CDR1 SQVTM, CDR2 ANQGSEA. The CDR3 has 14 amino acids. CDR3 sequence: CSVGLVIVGETQYF.

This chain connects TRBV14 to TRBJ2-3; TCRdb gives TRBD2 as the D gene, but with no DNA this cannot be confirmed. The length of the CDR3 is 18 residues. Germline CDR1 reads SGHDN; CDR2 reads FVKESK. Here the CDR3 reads CASSQLIFRGSSTDTQYF.

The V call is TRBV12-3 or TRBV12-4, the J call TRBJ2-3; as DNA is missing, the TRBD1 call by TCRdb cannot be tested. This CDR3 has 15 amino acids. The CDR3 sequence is CASTVDRGRGTAQYF.

The CDR3 loop is CASSLDGAGTEQFF. The rearrangement links TRBV11-2 to TRBJ2-1; the D call from TCRdb, TRBD1, cannot be confirmed without DNA. CDR1 and CDR2 from the germline V gene are SGHAT and FQNNGV. CDR3 length equals 14 residues.

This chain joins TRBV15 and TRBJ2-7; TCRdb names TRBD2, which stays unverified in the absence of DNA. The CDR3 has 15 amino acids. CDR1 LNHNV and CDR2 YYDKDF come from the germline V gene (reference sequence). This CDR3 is CATSRGASGNYEQYF. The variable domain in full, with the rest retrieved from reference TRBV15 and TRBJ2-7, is DAMVIQNPRYQVTQFGKPVTLSCSQTLNHNVMYWYQQKSSQAPKLLFHYYDKDFNNEADTPDNFQSRRPNTSFCFLDIRSPGLGDTAMYLCATSRGASGNYEQYFGPGTRLTVT.

This chain's CDR3 is CATSAPSTSLETQYF. This chain links TRBV24-1 with TRBJ2-5; the TCRdb call, TRBD2, lacks DNA for checking. The length of the CDR3 is 15 residues. Germline assignment: CDR1 KGHDR and CDR2 SFDVKD.

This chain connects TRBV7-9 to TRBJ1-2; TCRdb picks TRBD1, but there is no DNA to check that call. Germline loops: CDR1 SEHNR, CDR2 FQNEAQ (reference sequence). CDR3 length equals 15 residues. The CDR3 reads CASSAPQGNHYGYTF.

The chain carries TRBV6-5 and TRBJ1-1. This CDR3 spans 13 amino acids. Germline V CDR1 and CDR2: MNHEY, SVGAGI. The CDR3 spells CASTLRAGVEAFF.

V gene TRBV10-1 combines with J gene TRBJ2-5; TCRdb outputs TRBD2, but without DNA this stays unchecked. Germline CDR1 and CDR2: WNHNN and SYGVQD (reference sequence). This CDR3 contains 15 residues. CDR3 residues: CASSKLAGGPETQYF.

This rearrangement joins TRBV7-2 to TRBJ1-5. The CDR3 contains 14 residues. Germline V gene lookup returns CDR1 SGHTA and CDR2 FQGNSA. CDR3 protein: CASSLAGGRQPQHF.

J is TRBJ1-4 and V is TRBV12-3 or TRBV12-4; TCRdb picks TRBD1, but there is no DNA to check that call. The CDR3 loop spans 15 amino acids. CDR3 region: CASSSRQGLDEKLFF.

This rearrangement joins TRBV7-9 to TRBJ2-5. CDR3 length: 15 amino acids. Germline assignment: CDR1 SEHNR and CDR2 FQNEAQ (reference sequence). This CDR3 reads CASSLDSPWQETQYF.

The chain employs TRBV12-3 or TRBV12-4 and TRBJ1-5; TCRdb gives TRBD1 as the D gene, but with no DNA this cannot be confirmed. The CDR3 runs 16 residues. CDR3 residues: CASSWFGGQGNQPQHF.